This T cell receptor beta chain is drawn from a study of PD-L1 blockade in urothelial cancer. Time point denoted: pretreatment peripheral blood. Each PCR reaction had synthetic TCR analog templates spiked into it. TCRdb keeps only in-frame clones here, not all; method: immunoSEQ multiplex PCR. In the table there are tens of thousands of clones, 84% of which are singletons. With V trimmed by 8 bases and J by 5 bases, 3 bases remained unmatched. Germline V gene sequence: CDR1 ENHRY, CDR2 SYGVKD. The CDR3 covers 14 residues. The sequence came from a man aged 55 to 70 with urothelial cancer. V and J are TRBV10-3 and TRBJ2-2, with 12 bases aligning to TRBD2. The material was PBMCs, obtained around atezolizumab (anti-PD-L1) treatment. CDR3 coding DNA: TGTGCCATCTCGGGACTAGCGGGTACCGGGGAGCTGTTTTTT. Amino acid sequence: CAISGLAGTGELFF.